Below, 23 T cell receptor beta chains from the same sample are listed, as sequenced in a study of blood T cell repertoires in COVID-19. The data were produced by immunoSEQ multiplex PCR, yet TCRdb's version contains in-frame clones alone and is incomplete. The table lists roughly 140,000 clones, 80% to 85% of them singletons. Input material: PBMCs or T cells enriched from blood (not recorded which). The source is a woman in her forties or fifties who had been exposed to COVID-19.

This chain joins TRBV7-8 and TRBJ1-3, with D unresolved. V dropped 4 bases and J dropped 7 bases, with 11 bases sitting between them. The germline CDR1 and CDR2 sequences are SGHVS and FQNEAQ. The CDR3 has 13 amino acids. The CDR3 sequence is CASSSALGNTIYF. The CDR3 region has the DNA TGTGCCAGCAGCTCCGCTCTCGGGAACACCATATATTTT.

The genes are TRBV2 and TRBJ1-1; a weak D match, TRBD1 (6 bases). The CDR3 is 14 amino acids. Germline loops: CDR1 SNHLY, CDR2 FYNNEI. V was trimmed by 7 bases and J by 2 bases, leaving 14 bases between them. CDR3 DNA: TGTGCCAGCAATTTACAGGGTAGCAACACTGAAGCTTTCTTT. It yields the protein CASNLQGSNTEAFF. The full variable domain, with the rest looked up from reference TRBV2 and TRBJ1-1, is EPEVTQTPSHQVTQMGQEVILRCVPISNHLYFYWYRQILGQKVEFLVSFYNNEISEKSEIFDDQFSVERPDGSNFTLKIRSTKLEDSAMYFCASNLQGSNTEAFFGQGTRLTVV.

This clone has just a few counts. This sequence joins TRBV9 and TRBJ1-1; D perhaps matches TRBD1 (6 bases). Trimming took off 3 bases at V and 0 bases at J, with 12 bases between the two ends. The CDR3 consists of 15 residues. Per germline, CDR1 SGDLS and CDR2 YYNGEE. The chain's CDR3 is CASSDSGHMNTEAFF. DNA for the CDR3: TGTGCCAGCAGCGACTCGGGACACATGAACACTGAAGCTTTCTTT.

This rearrangement joins TRBV6-4 to TRBJ1-6, with D possibly being TRBD1 (6 bases). This CDR3 is 17 amino acids long. CDR1 is MRHNA, CDR2 SNTAGT, per germline. Trimming removed 5 bases at V and 7 bases at J, with 21 bases between. DNA for the CDR3: TGTGCCAGCAGTCAGTTTGCCCGGGGCCAGGGGAATTCACCCCTCCACTTT. Its translation is CASSQFARGQGNSPLHF.

The CDR3 nucleotides read TGTGCCAGCAGCACCACGGCAGGGGGACAAAACACCATATATTTT. Its translation is CASSTTAGGQNTIYF. The V gene is TRBV3-1 (or the pseudogene TRBV3-2), the J gene TRBJ1-3, with 7 nucleotides matching TRBD1. CDR1 is LGHDT and CDR2 is YNNKEL in the germline V gene (reference sequence). V lost 5 bases and J lost 6; bases outside the gene matches: 10. The CDR3 runs to 15 residues.

The chain links TRBV5-1 to TRBJ1-1; 7 bases line up with TRBD1. The J segment lost 4 bases and the V segment lost 4 bases, leaving 10 bases of the junction unmatched. The CDR3 has 15 amino acids. The germline CDR1 and CDR2 sequences are SGHRS and YFSETQ. The CDR3 DNA sequence: TGCGCCAGCAGCAAAGACCCCAAGGGGGCCACTGAAGCTTTCTTT. This sequence encodes CASSKDPKGATEAFF.

The chain is built from TRBV6-5 and TRBJ1-2; 9 bases are a match to TRBD1. The CDR3 totals 14 residues. J lost 2 bases, V lost 4 bases, and 2 bases had no gene match. The V gene's germline CDR1 is MNHEY and CDR2 SVGAGI. The CDR3 DNA is TGTGCCAGCAGTTGGGGACAGGGAAACTATGGCTACACCTTC. This encodes CASSWGQGNYGYTF.

This clone was detected once. The chain carries TRBV9 and TRBJ2-1, with 14 nucleotides matching TRBD2. The length of the CDR3 is 18 residues. Trimming removed 0 bases from V and 6 bases from J; junction bases left unmatched: 8. Germline CDR1 is SGDLS and CDR2 is YYNGEE. The CDR3 DNA reads TGTGCCAGCAGCGTAGCGGGACTAGCGGGGGTTGGCGGCAATGAGCAGTTCTTC. Translation gives CASSVAGLAGVGGNEQFF. The full variable domain, its missing parts supplied by reference TRBV9 and TRBJ2-1, is DSGVTQTPKHLITATGQRVTLRCSPRSGDLSVYWYQQSLDQGLQFLIQYYNGEERAKGNILERFSAQQFPDLHSELNLSSLELGDSALYFCASSVAGLAGVGGNEQFFGPGTRLTVL.

The V call is TRBV1, the J call TRBJ1-1; the DNA was not used to check the table's D call, TRBD1. TRBV1 is given as a pseudogene. This CDR3 region has 14 residues. DNA for the CDR3: TGCACCCTAAGGGACAGGGGGCCGAACACTGAAGCTTTCTTT. Amino acid sequence: CTLRDRGPNTEAFF.

This chain joins TRBV5-4 and TRBJ1-2; the match to TRBD1 covers 9 bases. V was pared by 4 bases and J by 1 base, with 8 bases of the junction left unmatched. CDR3 length: 16 amino acids. Per germline, CDR1 SGHNT and CDR2 YYREEE (reference sequence). CDR3: CASSPPGGQGNYGYTF. The CDR3 bases are TGTGCCAGCAGCCCCCCGGGGGGACAGGGTAACTATGGCTACACCTTC.

The V and J genes are TRBV27 and TRBJ2-7; TRBD2 agrees at 8 bases. The V gene's germline CDR1 is MNHEY and CDR2 SMNVEV (reference sequence). J lost 7 bases, V lost 6 bases, and 8 bases had no gene match. The CDR3 totals 13 residues. CDR3 protein: CASRSAGAGEQYF. DNA for the CDR3: TGTGCCAGCAGATCAGCGGGAGCCGGAGAGCAGTACTTC.

V usage is TRBV27 and J usage is TRBJ1-4; 8 nucleotides match TRBD1. CDR1 is MNHEY and CDR2 is SMNVEV in the germline V gene (reference sequence). J was trimmed by 7 bases and V by 5 bases; bases with no gene match: 12. The CDR3 loop spans 16 amino acids. Here the CDR3 reads CASSIGQGRVGEKLFF. The CDR3 coding sequence is TGTGCCAGCAGTATAGGACAGGGACGAGTGGGTGAAAAACTGTTTTTT.

The V gene is TRBV2, the J gene TRBJ1-5, with a possible D match to TRBD1 (5 bases). CDR3 size: 19 residues. Germline loops: CDR1 SNHLY, CDR2 FYNNEI. V was clipped by 4 bases and J by 0 bases, with 22 bases between them. The CDR3 nucleotides read TGTGCCAGCAGTGGCCGAACTCCGACAGCAGTATATAGCAATCAGCCCCAGCATTTT. This gives the protein CASSGRTPTAVYSNQPQHF.

The J gene is TRBJ2-7, the V gene TRBV7-2; the D gene is possibly TRBD2 (5 bases). The CDR3 runs 14 residues. Trimming took 2 bases from V and 3 from J, leaving 11 bases between them. From germline, CDR1 is SGHTA and CDR2 FQGNSA. The CDR3 loop reads CASSLPTGFYEQYF. The CDR3 coding sequence is TGTGCCAGCAGCTTACCGACGGGGTTCTACGAGCAGTACTTC. The full variable domain, in which reference TRBV7-2 and TRBJ2-7 provide the parts outside the CDR3, is GAGVSQSPSNKVTEKGKDVELRCDPISGHTALYWYRQSLGQGLEFLIYFQGNSAPDKSGLPSDRFSAERTGGSVSTLTIQRTQQEDSAVYLCASSLPTGFYEQYFGPGTRLTVT.

This clone has only a few counts. The CDR3 loop is CASSRSGGVSEQFF. CDR3 nucleotide sequence: TGTGCCAGCAGCCGTAGCGGGGGGGTATCTGAGCAGTTCTTC. This sequence joins TRBV11-2 and TRBJ2-1, with 11 bases that match TRBD2. The V gene's germline CDR1 is SGHAT and CDR2 FQNNGV. The CDR3 extends over 14 amino acids. The V segment lost 5 bases and the J segment 9 bases; nucleotides outside the gene matches: 6.

The sample holds many counts of this clone. The CDR3 DNA reads as TGCGCCAGCAGCCAAGGGACTAGCGGGGGAAGCGAGCAGTACTTC. This sequence encodes CASSQGTSGGSEQYF. This sequence joins TRBV4-3 and TRBJ2-7; 13 nucleotides line up with TRBD2. V lost 1 base, J lost 6 bases, and 3 bases stayed unmatched. Germline CDR1 is LGHNA and CDR2 is YSLEER. The CDR3 is 15 amino acids.

To note about this clone: At one end, the junction sequence differs from germline, possibly due to a read error. J is TRBJ2-7 and V is TRBV2, with 9 bases identical to TRBD2. The CDR3 covers 14 residues. The germline V gene has CDR1 SNHLY and CDR2 FYNNEI. The CDR3 nucleotides read TGTGCCAGCAGGGAAGCGGGAGGCCGGTCTGAGCAGTACTTC. Translated: CASREAGGRSEQYF.

V gene TRBV5-6 combines with J gene TRBJ1-1, with D possibly TRBD1 on 6 matching bases. Germline CDR1 reads SGHDT; CDR2 reads YYEEEE. Trimming cost V 1 base and J 2 bases, with 9 bases left between them. The CDR3 is made up of 14 amino acids. DNA of the CDR3: TGTGCCAGCAGCTTGCAGGGGATTAACACTGAAGCTTTCTTT. Protein product: CASSLQGINTEAFF. Filled out from reference TRBV5-6 and TRBJ1-1, the complete variable domain reads DAGVTQSPTHLIKTRGQQVTLRCSPKSGHDTVSWYQQALGQGPQFIFQYYEEEERQRGNFPDRFSGHQFPNYSSELNVNALLLGDSALYLCASSLQGINTEAFFGQGTRLTVV.

This sequence joins TRBV5-6 and TRBJ1-1; a weak D match, TRBD1 (6 bases). V gave up 1 base and J gave up 0 bases, with 7 bases separating them. CDR1 and CDR2 (germline): SGHDT, YYEEEE. The CDR3 is 14 amino acids. The CDR3 coding sequence is TGTGCCAGCAGCTTGTCAGGGGTGAACACTGAAGCTTTCTTT. This codes for CASSLSGVNTEAFF.

V and J are TRBV5-1 and TRBJ1-1, with D unclear. V lost 0 bases and J 7 bases, leaving 7 bases between the germline ends. CDR3 length: 12 residues. The germline CDR1 and CDR2 sequences are SGHRS and YFSETQ. The CDR3 nucleotides read TGCGCCAGCAGCTTGGTAGGCGGTGAAGCTTTCTTT. As protein: CASSLVGGEAFF.

This rearrangement joins TRBV9 to TRBJ1-4; 7 bases line up with TRBD1. CDR3 length: 18 amino acids. The germline V gene encodes CDR1 SGDLS and CDR2 YYNGEE. J was trimmed by 4 bases and V by 3 bases; bases with no gene match: 15. The CDR3 here is CASSARVDRRGDNEKLFF. The DNA for the CDR3 is TGTGCCAGCAGCGCGCGAGTGGACAGGAGAGGGGATAATGAAAAACTGTTTTTT.

This clone has more than one count but fewer than ten. The chain is built from TRBV6-5 and TRBJ1-6; 8 bases are a match to TRBD1. The germline V gene has CDR1 MNHEY and CDR2 SVGAGI. After removal of 6 bases from V and 8 bases from J, the junction contained 6 bases not matched to a gene. This CDR3 spans 14 amino acids. CDR3 bases: TGTGCCAGCAGATCTTCAGGGGGCCATTCACCCCTCCACTTT. Protein sequence: CASRSSGGHSPLHF.

J is TRBJ1-2 and V is TRBV6-5; TRBD1 matches 8 bases. Germline V gene sequence: CDR1 MNHEY, CDR2 SVGAGI. The CDR3 loop spans 14 amino acids. The trim removed 5 bases at V and 4 bases at J, leaving 6 bases unmatched. The CDR3 bases are TGTGCCAGCAGTCAAATCGGGACAGGCTATGGCTACACCTTC. This encodes CASSQIGTGYGYTF.